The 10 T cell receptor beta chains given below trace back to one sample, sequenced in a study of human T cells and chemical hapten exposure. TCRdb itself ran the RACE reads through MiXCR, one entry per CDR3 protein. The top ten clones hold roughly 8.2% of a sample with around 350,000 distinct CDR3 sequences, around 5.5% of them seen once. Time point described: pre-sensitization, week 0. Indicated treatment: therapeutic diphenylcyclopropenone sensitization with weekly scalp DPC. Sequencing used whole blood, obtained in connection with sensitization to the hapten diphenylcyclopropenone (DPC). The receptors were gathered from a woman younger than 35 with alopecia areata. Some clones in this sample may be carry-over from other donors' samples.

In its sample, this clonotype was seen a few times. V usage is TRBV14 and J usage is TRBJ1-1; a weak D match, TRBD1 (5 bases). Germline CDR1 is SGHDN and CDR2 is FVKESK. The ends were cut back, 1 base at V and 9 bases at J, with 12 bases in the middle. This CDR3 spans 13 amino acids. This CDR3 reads CASSQAKGAQAFF. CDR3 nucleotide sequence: TGTGCCAGCAGCCAAGCTAAAGGGGCCCAAGCTTTCTTT.

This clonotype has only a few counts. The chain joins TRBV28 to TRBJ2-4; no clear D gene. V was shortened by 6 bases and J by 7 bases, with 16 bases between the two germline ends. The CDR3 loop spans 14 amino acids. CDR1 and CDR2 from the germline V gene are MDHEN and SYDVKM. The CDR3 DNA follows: TGTGCCAGCAGCCTCGAACCGACGAGGAACATTCAGTACTTC. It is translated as CASSLEPTRNIQYF. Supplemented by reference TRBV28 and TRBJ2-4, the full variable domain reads DVKVTQSSRYLVKRTGEKVFLECVQDMDHENMFWYRQDPGLGLRLIYFSYDVKMKEKGDIPEGYSVSREKKERFSLILESASTNQTSMYLCASSLEPTRNIQYFGAGTRLSVL.

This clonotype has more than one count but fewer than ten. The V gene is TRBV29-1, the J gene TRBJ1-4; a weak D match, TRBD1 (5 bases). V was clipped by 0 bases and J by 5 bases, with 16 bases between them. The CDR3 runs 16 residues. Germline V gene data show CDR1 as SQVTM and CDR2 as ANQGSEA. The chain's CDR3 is CSVEDLPGGKNEKLFF. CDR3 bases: TGCAGCGTTGAAGATCTGCCCGGGGGGAAAAATGAAAAACTGTTTTTT.

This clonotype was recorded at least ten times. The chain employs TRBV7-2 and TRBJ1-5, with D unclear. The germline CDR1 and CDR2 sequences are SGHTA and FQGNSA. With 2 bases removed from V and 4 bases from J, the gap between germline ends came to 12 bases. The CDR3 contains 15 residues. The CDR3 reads CASSLSTGRNQPQHF. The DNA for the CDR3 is TGTGCCAGCAGCTTATCGACCGGCCGTAATCAGCCCCAGCATTTT.

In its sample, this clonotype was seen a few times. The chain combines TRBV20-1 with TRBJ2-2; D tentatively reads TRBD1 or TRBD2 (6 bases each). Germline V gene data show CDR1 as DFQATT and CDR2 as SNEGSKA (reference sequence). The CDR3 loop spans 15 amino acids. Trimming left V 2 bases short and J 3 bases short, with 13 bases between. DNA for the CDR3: TGCAGTGCTAGAAGCCCGGGGGCCGACACCGGGGAGCTGTTTTTT. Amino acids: CSARSPGADTGELFF.

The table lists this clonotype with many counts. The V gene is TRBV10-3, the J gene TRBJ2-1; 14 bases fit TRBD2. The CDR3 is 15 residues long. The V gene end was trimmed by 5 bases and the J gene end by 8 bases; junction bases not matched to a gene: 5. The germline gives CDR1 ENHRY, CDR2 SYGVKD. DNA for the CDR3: TGTGCCATCAGTCGGACTAGCGGGGGGCCCTATGAGCAGTTCTTC. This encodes CAISRTSGGPYEQFF.

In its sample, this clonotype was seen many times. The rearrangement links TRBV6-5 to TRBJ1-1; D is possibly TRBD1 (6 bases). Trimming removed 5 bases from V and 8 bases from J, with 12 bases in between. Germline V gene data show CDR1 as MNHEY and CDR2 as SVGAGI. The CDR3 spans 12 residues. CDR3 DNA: TGTGCCAGCAGTGGCGGGGGGCGCGAAGCTTTCTTT. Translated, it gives CASSGGGREAFF.

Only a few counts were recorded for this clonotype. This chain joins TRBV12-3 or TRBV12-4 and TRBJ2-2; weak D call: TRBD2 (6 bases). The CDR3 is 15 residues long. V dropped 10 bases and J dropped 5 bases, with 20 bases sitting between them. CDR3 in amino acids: CATPLGDGGTGELFF. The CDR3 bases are TGTGCCACCCCCCTTGGCGACGGGGGAACCGGGGAGCTGTTTTTT.

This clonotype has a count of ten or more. The CDR3 spells CASSLLGVSGTDTQYF. The CDR3, as DNA: TGTGCCAGCAGTTTGTTAGGGGTATCGGGCACAGATACGCAGTATTTT. This chain uses TRBV28 with TRBJ2-3; a weak D match, TRBD1 (5 bases). This CDR3 spans 16 amino acids. The germline V and J ends were trimmed by 3 bases and 1 base, with 14 bases remaining between them. Germline CDR1 reads MDHEN; CDR2 reads SYDVKM.

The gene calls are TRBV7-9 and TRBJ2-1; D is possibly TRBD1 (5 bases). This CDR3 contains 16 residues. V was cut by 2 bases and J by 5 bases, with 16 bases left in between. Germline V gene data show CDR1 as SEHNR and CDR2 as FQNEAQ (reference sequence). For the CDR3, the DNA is TGTGCCAGCAGCTTACCAGGGCCCGCGGCCGACAATGAGCAGTTCTTC. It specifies CASSLPGPAADNEQFF.